This record covers a single T cell receptor (beta chain). The antigen it recognizes is unknown. No much larger clone exists at a distance of one base, and base qualities are not known. The meaning of the sample's time point label: 20 to 30 weeks on oral tofacitinib. The treatment or condition label for this specimen denotes: oral pan-JAK inhibitor, 5-10 mg twice daily. Peripheral blood and lesional scalp punch biopsies were obtained from patients with alopecia areata. PBMCs were isolated by density centrifugation and stained for CD3, CD4 and CD8, after which CD4+ and CD8+ T cells were sorted on a FACSAria. The entry originates in a study of CD8+ T cells in alopecia areata (dated by TCRdb to 2017 to 2018). Looking at the study overall: The treated patients took part in an open-label pilot trial in which moderate-to-severe alopecia areata was treated with oral tofacitinib at 5 to 10 mg twice daily. Tofacitinib was administered for 6 to 18 months, and 6 months of follow-up off drug were then conducted to assess delayed response and recurrence. The SALT score, which quantifies the percentage of affected scalp surface area, was used to measure disease severity in treated patients. To study T cell clonal expansion in alopecia areata, the researchers applied high-throughput TCRbeta sequencing to both the C3H/HeJ mouse model and human patients. Scalp tissue and sorted CD4+ and CD8+ peripheral blood T cells from patchy and totalis/universalis alopecia areata patients and from healthy controls were covered by human TCRbeta sequencing. Tofacitinib-treated patients had biopsies at baseline and at 4 and 24 weeks of treatment, with a later scalp biopsy in several patients. Clonality in the scalp was compared among normal scalp (n=4), patchy alopecia areata scalp (n=8), and alopecia totalis/universalis scalp (n=8). RNA came from the PAXgene miRNA kit for fixed scalp, the miRNeasy kit for PBMCs, and the RNeasy kit for mouse skin. immunoSEQ multiplex PCR using 35 Vbeta forward primers and 13 Jbeta reverse primers was used to amplify TCRbeta CDR3 regions.

The receptor library was made with the immunoSEQ multiplex PCR assay. RNA was extracted from all samples and reverse transcribed into cDNA, which served as template for TCR sequencing. First-strand cDNA was synthesized with SuperScript III using a 2:1 mix of oligo-dT and random hexamers. Amplification bias was assessed with a synthetic immune receptor repertoire, and residual bias was removed computationally. The original methods were these. After raw reads were preprocessed to remove errors, the CDR3 was defined following IMGT conventions as running from the conserved cysteine to phenylalanine. Clonality was computed as 1 minus the Shannon entropy, with the entropy normalized by log2 of the number of productive unique TCRs. Scalp TCRbeta sequences were cross-referenced with sorted blood CD4 and CD8 repertoires so that the CD4 or CD8 identity of scalp clones could be inferred. TCRdb re-hosts the immuneACCESS table, in-frame sequences only. Its copies lack some clones; in the studies checked, an unresolved V gene accounts for under half of them, and the cause for the rest is not known. From that table come the V and J calls and clone size; the DNA was used to work out D and trimming. This sample gives some 200,000 clones in total; nearly 60% of them show up just once. 5% to 6% of the sample rests with the top ten.

The V and J ends are trimmed by 1 base and 4 bases, leaving 19 bases between them. Spanning cysteine to phenylalanine, the CDR3 consists of 17 amino acids. The entry retains the CDR3 DNA only, 51 bases that are in frame from base 1. For CDR1 and CDR2, the germline V gene (reference sequence) lists SEHNR and FQNEAQ. What the research found in general, with its limitations: Because the treated cohort was small and had only one nonresponder, larger studies are needed to examine links between baseline CD8+ expansion and response. Lesional scalp, especially in alopecia totalis/universalis, showed higher clonality and more expanded CD8+ clones than normal scalp, suggesting antigenic drive. During tofacitinib treatment, many expanded lesional clones stuck around in both scalp and blood, and this persistence may partly explain why relapse happens after treatment is stopped. Scalp clonality and the number of expanded CD8+ clones among the top 100 scalp clones were significantly decreased by tofacitinib. Shared TCR sequences between patients were less evident than in mice, which may be partly attributable to HLA diversity in the patient population. Unlike mouse skin, which is dominated by gammadelta T cells, normal human skin has resident alphabeta T cells that are also sequenced, and this complicates analysis of the scalp TCR repertoire.

The receptor comes from a human donor with alopecia areata. Recombination linked TRBV7-9 to TRBJ1-1; the D gene is unclear. Material: CD4+ T cells sorted from blood, obtained at week 24, from a patient treated with tofacitinib. The CDR3 protein: CASSLGAGGPFGTEAFF. The DNA sequence is given as TGTGCCAGCAGCTTAGGGGCAGGAGGGCCTTTCGGCACTGAAGCTTTCTTT.